This passage covers 16 T cell receptor beta chains from one sample sequenced in a study of cytomegalovirus exposure and HLA in healthy donors. The data were produced by immunoSEQ multiplex PCR, yet TCRdb's version contains in-frame clones alone and is incomplete. The table shows approximately 300,000 clones, with around 87% occurring only once. Sequencing was performed on PBMCs. Receptors were obtained from a woman in her 30s in good health and CMV-seropositive.

The CDR3 DNA follows: TGTGCCAGCAGACTCCGGGACAGTTCCTACGAGCAGTACTTC. Protein: CASRLRDSSYEQYF. The chain is built from TRBV6-1 and TRBJ2-7; TRBD1 aligns across 7 bases. Unmatched junction bases numbered 6, after V lost 6 bases and J lost 1 base. The germline V gene encodes CDR1 MNHNS and CDR2 SASEGT. This CDR3 is built from 14 residues.

The chain has TRBV25-1 and TRBJ2-5; D is possibly TRBD1 (6 bases). CDR3 length equals 15 residues. The V end lost 4 bases, the J end lost 0 bases, and 12 bases lay between the germline ends. Germline CDR1 reads MGHDK; CDR2 reads SYGVNS. The CDR3 sequence: CASSVPDRYQETQYF. CDR3 sequence (DNA): TGTGCCAGCAGTGTGCCTGACAGGTACCAAGAGACCCAGTACTTC. Full variable domain (outside the CDR3, taken from reference TRBV25-1 and TRBJ2-5): EADIYQTPRYLVIGTGKKITLECSQTMGHDKMYWYQQDPGMELHLIHYSYGVNSTEKGDLSSESTVSRIRTEHFPLTLESARPSHTSQYLCASSVPDRYQETQYFGPGTRLLVL.

V usage is TRBV27 and J usage is TRBJ1-1; 8 positions match TRBD1. This CDR3 contains 12 residues. The V and J ends lost 6 bases and 8 bases, in that order; junction bases with no gene match: 5. The germline CDR1 and CDR2 sequences are MNHEY and SMNVEV (reference sequence). The DNA of the CDR3 is TGTGCCAGCAGCCCCGGGACAGGCGAAGCTTTCTTT. This gives the protein CASSPGTGEAFF.

J is TRBJ1-4 and V is TRBV9; TRBD1 aligns across 7 bases. CDR1 SGDLS and CDR2 YYNGEE come from the germline V gene. V gave up 3 bases and J gave up 12 bases; unmatched junction bases: 5. This CDR3 is built from 12 residues. The CDR3: CASSARGTELFF. DNA for the CDR3: TGTGCCAGCAGCGCAAGAGGGACAGAACTGTTTTTT.

The chain joins TRBV18 to TRBJ1-1; perhaps TRBD1 as D (6 bases). Trimming cost V 0 bases and J 3 bases, with 14 bases left between them. The length of the CDR3 is 16 residues. Germline lookup yields CDR1 KGHSH and CDR2 LQKENI. The DNA for the CDR3 is TGTGCCAGCTCACCACCGGTCCGGGGGGCTGACACTGAAGCTTTCTTT. It yields the protein CASSPPVRGADTEAFF.

The chain joins TRBV6-5 to TRBJ2-7; 7 positions agree with TRBD1. There are 13 residues in the CDR3. Per germline, CDR1 MNHEY and CDR2 SVGAGI. V lost 6 bases to trimming and J lost 1 base; unmatched junction nucleotides: 3. The CDR3 nucleotides are TGTGCCAGCAGACGGGGACAGTCCTACGAGCAGTACTTC. Translation gives CASRRGQSYEQYF.

The rearrangement joins TRBV2 to TRBJ2-2; 13 positions match TRBD2. The germline V gene has CDR1 SNHLY and CDR2 FYNNEI. V was pared by 10 bases and J by 4 bases, with 15 bases of the junction left unmatched. The CDR3 length is 18 residues. The CDR3 DNA is TGTGCCATCGCCGAGCTTCGGACTAGCGGGAGACCCACCGGGGAGCTGTTTTTT. This gives the protein CAIAELRTSGRPTGELFF.

The genes are TRBV29-1 and TRBJ1-5; D perhaps matches TRBD1 (5 bases). Germline V gene sequence: CDR1 SQVTM, CDR2 ANQGSEA. This CDR3 is 13 amino acids long. V was clipped by 4 bases and J by 5 bases, with 12 bases between them. The CDR3 protein is CSVGRSRDQPQHF. CDR3 nucleotides: TGCAGCGTTGGCAGGTCCAGGGATCAGCCCCAGCATTTT.

This chain uses TRBV11-2 with TRBJ2-3; the match to TRBD2 covers 7 bases. Germline CDR1 SGHAT, CDR2 FQNNGV. The CDR3 has 16 residues. V lost 3 bases, J lost 2 bases, and 8 bases stayed unmatched. This CDR3 is CASSFSGGGDTDTQYF. Here the CDR3 DNA reads TGTGCCAGCAGCTTTAGTGGGGGAGGGGACACAGATACGCAGTATTTT.

CDR3 in amino acids: CASSEELGGQGEKLFF. DNA for the CDR3: TGTGCCAGCAGTGAAGAACTTGGGGGACAGGGAGAGAAACTGTTTTTT. The V and J genes are TRBV6-1 and TRBJ1-4; TRBD1 agrees at 9 bases. This CDR3 is 16 amino acids long. V lost 1 base, J lost 11 bases, and 11 bases stayed unmatched. Per germline, CDR1 MNHNS and CDR2 SASEGT.

Concerning this clone: Additional DNA sequences in this sample encode the identical CDR3. J is TRBJ2-7 and V is TRBV5-1; a possible D gene is TRBD2 (5 bases). CDR3 size: 15 residues. The germline gives CDR1 SGHRS, CDR2 YFSETQ. V was clipped by 3 bases and J by 1 base, with 14 bases between them. The DNA for the CDR3 is TGCGCCAGCAGCTCCGGGGTGTCTCGATCCTACGAGCAGTACTTC. Its protein is CASSSGVSRSYEQYF. The whole variable domain, filled in from reference TRBV5-1 and TRBJ2-7, reads KAGVTQTPRYLIKTRGQQVTLSCSPISGHRSVSWYQQTPGQGLQFLFEYFSETQRNKGNFPGRFSGRQFSNSRSEMNVSTLELGDSALYLCASSSGVSRSYEQYFGPGTRLTVT.

The chain uses TRBV14 and TRBJ2-3, with D possibly matching TRBD1 (5 bases). The CDR3 loop spans 14 amino acids. CDR1 SGHDN and CDR2 FVKESK come from the germline V gene. V lost 5 bases and J 3 bases, leaving 12 bases between the germline ends. CDR3 loop: CASSGARHTDTQYF. The CDR3 bases are TGTGCCAGCAGCGGGGCGAGACATACAGATACGCAGTATTTT.

The chain is built from TRBV11-2 and TRBJ2-7; D assignment may be TRBD1 or TRBD2 (5 bases each). The germline CDR1 and CDR2 sequences are SGHAT and FQNNGV. The CDR3 is made up of 14 amino acids. The V and J ends lost 1 base and 6 bases respectively, with 13 bases between them. The CDR3 protein is CASSLVLTGGEQYF. Here the CDR3 DNA reads TGTGCCAGCAGCTTAGTTTTAACAGGAGGCGAGCAGTACTTC.

For this clone: Other DNA sequences in this specimen translate into the identical CDR3. This chain links TRBV28 with TRBJ1-1; no reliable D call. V gave up 2 bases and J gave up 8 bases, with 9 bases separating them. CDR3 size: 12 residues. Germline V gene lookup returns CDR1 MDHEN and CDR2 SYDVKM. CDR3: CASSLRTGEAFF. The CDR3 DNA sequence: TGTGCCAGCAGTTTAAGGACGGGAGAAGCTTTCTTT.

The chain links TRBV27 to TRBJ2-5, with 7 nucleotides matching TRBD2. The CDR3 runs 13 residues. Germline loops: CDR1 MNHEY, CDR2 SMNVEV (reference sequence). Germline trimming cut 8 bases from V and 5 bases from J; bases unmatched to any gene: 8. CDR3 sequence (DNA): TGTGCCAGCGGTATACGGGGAGGGGAGACCCAGTACTTC. It translates to CASGIRGGETQYF.

Written as DNA, the CDR3 is TGTGCCAGCATGGGGGAGAGCTCTGGGGCCAACGTCCTGACTTTC. Translated, it gives CASMGESSGANVLTF. The V and J genes are TRBV6-4 and TRBJ2-6; tentatively, D is TRBD1 or TRBD2 (5 bases each). CDR3 length equals 15 residues. CDR1 is MRHNA, CDR2 SNTAGT, per germline. V lost 7 bases and J 0 bases, leaving 10 bases between the germline ends.